Each of the 5 T cell receptor beta chains below was sequenced from the same sample in a study of CD8+ T cells in alopecia areata. After isolation, RNA underwent reverse transcription to generate cDNA as the sequencing template. Libraries were prepared by immunoSEQ multiplex PCR; TCRdb keeps only in-frame clonotypes and omits some of them. The sample has tens of thousands of clones; roughly 51% are singletons. The sample taken for sequencing was NKG2D-high CD8+ T cells sorted from blood. These receptors all come from a human donor with alopecia areata.

This clone was observed once. The chain uses TRBV27 and TRBJ2-2; 7 bases fit TRBD2. This CDR3 region has 14 residues. V was pared by 10 bases and J by 5 bases, with 10 bases of the junction left unmatched. Germline V gene lookup returns CDR1 MNHEY and CDR2 SMNVEV (reference sequence). The CDR3 protein is CATRGLAVTGELFF. The DNA of the CDR3 is TGTGCCACCCGCGGTCTAGCGGTGACCGGGGAGCTGTTTTTT.

The chain is built from TRBV5-6 and TRBJ2-1; the D gene is possibly TRBD2 (5 bases). Germline-derived CDR1 and CDR2 are SGHDT and YYEEEE. The CDR3 covers 12 residues. The ends were cut back, 0 bases at V and 10 bases at J, with 8 bases in the middle. DNA for the CDR3: TGTGCCAGCAGCTTGGATACGGGAGAGCAGTTCTTC. Amino acids: CASSLDTGEQFF.

The gene calls are TRBV27 and TRBJ2-1, with unresolved D. The CDR3 runs 13 residues. V was pared by 3 bases and J by 12 bases, with 15 bases between. Germline CDR1 and CDR2: MNHEY and SMNVEV (reference sequence). CDR3 loop: CASSFGRTFPQFF. The DNA of the CDR3 is TGTGCCAGCAGTTTCGGCAGGACGTTTCCGCAGTTCTTC.

The genes are TRBV28 and TRBJ2-1; 7 bases are shared with TRBD1. In germline, CDR1 is MDHEN, CDR2 SYDVKM. The CDR3 sequence is 12 residues long. Trimming cost V 7 bases and J 7 bases; bases outside gene matches: 4. CDR3 DNA: TGTGCCAGCACTGTACAGGGGAATGAGCAGTTCTTC. This translates into CASTVQGNEQFF.

The rearrangement links TRBV29-1 to TRBJ2-7; TRBD2 matches 10 bases. This CDR3 is built from 12 residues. With 7 bases clipped from V and 7 bases from J, the junction kept 7 bases outside the gene matches. CDR1 is SQVTM, CDR2 ANQGSEA, per germline. Here the CDR3 DNA reads TGCAGCGCTAGCGGGAGAGGGGGGGAGCAGTACTTC. It yields the protein CSASGRGGEQYF.